This record concerns one T cell receptor (beta chain) sequence. The table came from immunoSEQ multiplex PCR; TCRdb's copy has only in-frame clones and leaves some out. The sample carries about 330,000 clones, roughly 90% recorded once. Deletions cut 11 bases from V and 4 bases from J, with 14 bases between. Germline assignment: CDR1 MDHEN and CDR2 SYDVKM. This CDR3 is built from 12 residues. Treatment given: roughly 19 received Ad26.COV2.S at low or high dose, single or two shots; about 5 received placebo; per-sample allocation not given. Sampling happened 63 days after the first vaccine or placebo injection. Boston supplied an adult donor aged 18-55 years. These data belong to a study of Ad26.COV2.S vaccination and SARS-CoV-2 variants.

Sequences were derived from peripheral blood, sampled in a trial of Ad26.COV2.S vaccine versus placebo. The chain joins TRBV28 to TRBJ1-1; possible D gene TRBD1, 6 bases. The clonotype originates from a person between 18 and 65 years old who received the Ad26.COV2.S COVID-19 vaccine or a placebo. The CDR3 region is CAEQGLGTEAFF. For the CDR3, the DNA is TGTGCCGAACAGGGATTGGGCACTGAAGCTTTCTTT.